The entry below describes one TCR beta chain. Looked up from germline, CDR1 is SQVTM and CDR2 is ANQGSEA. V lost 8 bases and J lost 0; bases outside the gene matches: 8. The CDR3 totals 14 residues. The record originates from a study of blood T cell repertoires in COVID-19. About the research overall: Both acute and convalescent COVID-19 samples were obtained from the United States, Italy and Spain. In each case, the material was cDNA or gDNA derived from T cells, B-cell-depleted T cells, or PBMCs.

In the original processing: From reference gene primer amplification, estimates of nucleated cell counts were derived. TCRdb keeps only in-frame clones here, not all; method: immunoSEQ multiplex PCR. That table furnishes V, J and clone size, whereas the DNA furnished D and trimming. Among about 140,000 clones listed, 80% to 85% were seen once. The chain uses TRBV29-1 and TRBJ1-1; 8 bases match TRBD1. This receptor was identified in a woman aged 55-69 years with acute or convalescent COVID-19. Specimen: peripheral blood. CDR3 region: CSIRTGNMNTEAFF. The CDR3 bases are TGCAGCATCCGGACAGGGAATATGAACACTGAAGCTTTCTTT.